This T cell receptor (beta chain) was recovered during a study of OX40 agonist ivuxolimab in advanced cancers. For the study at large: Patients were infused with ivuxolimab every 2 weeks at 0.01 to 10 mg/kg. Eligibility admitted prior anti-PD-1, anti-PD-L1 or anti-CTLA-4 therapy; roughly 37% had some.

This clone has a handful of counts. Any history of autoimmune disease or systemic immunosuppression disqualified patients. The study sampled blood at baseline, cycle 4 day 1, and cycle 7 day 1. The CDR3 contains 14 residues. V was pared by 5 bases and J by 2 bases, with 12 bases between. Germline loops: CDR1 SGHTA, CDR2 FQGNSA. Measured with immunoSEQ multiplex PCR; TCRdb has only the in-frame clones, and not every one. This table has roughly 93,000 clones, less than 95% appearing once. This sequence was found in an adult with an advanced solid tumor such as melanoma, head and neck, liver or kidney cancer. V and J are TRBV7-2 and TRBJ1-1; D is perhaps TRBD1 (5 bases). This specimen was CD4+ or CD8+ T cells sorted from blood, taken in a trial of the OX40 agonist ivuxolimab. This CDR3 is CASSPGRGNTEAFF. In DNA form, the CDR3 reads TGTGCCAGCAGCCCAGGAAGGGGTAACACTGAAGCTTTCTTT.